This is a list of T cell receptor beta chains from one sample in a study of post-analysis software for immune sequencing data. MiXCR, applied by TCRdb to the PCR reads, yields one record per CDR3 protein. The table records approximately 730,000 distinct CDR3 sequences, 25% to 30% of them present only once. The material sequenced was blood. These receptors were obtained from a girl aged 10-17 years with multiple sclerosis. Both conserved end residues are part of each CDR3. D genes are given only for firm matches. Some rows have no size entry. The others give once, few or many, or a class for an expanded clone.

clone size | D gene | J gene | V gene | CDR3 DNA | CDR3 protein
. | . | TRBJ2-5 | TRBV29-1 | TGCAGCGTTGAACTAGCTGGGACCCAGTACTTC | CSVELAGTQYF
. | . | TRBJ2-5 | TRBV7-6 | TGTGCCAGCAGCCCCCTCTCAGGGCGAGAGACCCAGTACTTC | CASSPLSGRETQYF
. | TRBD2 | TRBJ2-5 | TRBV20-1 | TGCAGTGCTAGGCGGGGGAGGAACAGGGAGACCCAGTACTTC | CSARRGRNRETQYF
few | TRBD1 | TRBJ1-6 | TRBV13 | TGTGCCAGCAGCCAGGACAGGTTGGATTCACCCCTCCACTTT | CASSQDRLDSPLHF
. | . | TRBJ1-1 | TRBV20-1 | TGCAGTGCTAGGGGAGCTTTCCTGGACACTGAAGCTTTCTTT | CSARGAFLDTEAFF
. | . | TRBJ1-4 | TRBV7-2 | TGTGCCAGCAGCTTAGGTGGAGGAATGGCTAATGAAAAACTGTTTTTT | CASSLGGGMANEKLFF
. | . | TRBJ1-5 | TRBV2 | TGTGCCAGTGGGGGATATCAGGGCAGGGGAGGTAATCAGCCCCAGCATTTT | CASGGYQGRGGNQPQHF
many | . | TRBJ2-7 | TRBV7-2 | TGTGCCAGCAGCCCCAGTCGGGGACTCTACGAGCAGTACTTC | CASSPSRGLYEQYF
. | . | TRBJ1-1 | TRBV6-2/TRBV6-3 | TGTGCCAGCAGTAGGCAAAGGGGGGAGAACACTGAAGCTTTCTTT | CASSRQRGENTEAFF
few | TRBD1 | TRBJ2-1 | TRBV20-1 | TGCAGTGCTAGAGATCTCCCGGGACAGCTTTACAATGAGCAGTTCTTC | CSARDLPGQLYNEQFF
. | . | TRBJ2-5 | TRBV7-9 | TGTGCCAGCAGCGGCCCAGGGGAGACCCAGTACTTC | CASSGPGETQYF
few | . | TRBJ2-7 | TRBV4-1 | TGCGCCAGCAGCCAAGATCAGGACGAGCAGTACTTC | CASSQDQDEQYF
. | TRBD1 | TRBJ2-3 | TRBV10-3 | TGTGCCATCAGTGCCGACAGGGGACGCACAGATGCGCAGTATTTT | CAISADRGRTDAQYF
. | . | TRBJ2-5 | TRBV20-1 | TGCAGTGCTAGAGATCAAGGACGGCCCCAAGAGACCCAGTACTTC | CSARDQGRPQETQYF
. | . | TRBJ1-2 | TRBV2 | TGTGCCAGCAACTGGGACGGACCCTATGGCTACACCTTC | CASNWDGPYGYTF
. | . | TRBJ2-3 | TRBV20-1 | TGCAGTGCTAGTGTCCCAACACAAAGCCTTACGCAGTATTTT | CSASVPTQSLTQYF
. | . | TRBJ1-2 | TRBV6-4 | TGTGCCAGCAGATTTCCCATTGTACAGTCTAACTATGGCTACACCTTC | CASRFPIVQSNYGYTF
. | TRBD2 | TRBJ2-3 | TRBV20-1 | TGCAGTGGGGGTAGCGGGACCACAGATACGCAGTATTTT | CSGGSGTTDTQYF
. | . | TRBJ1-5 | TRBV7-9 | TGTGCCAGCAGCGCGGGCAGGGATCAGCCCCAGCATTTT | CASSAGRDQPQHF
few | . | TRBJ2-5 | TRBV6-4 | TGTGCCAGCAGTGAACAGGGGGGGCAGACCCAGTACTTC | CASSEQGGQTQYF
. | . | TRBJ2-3 | TRBV28 | TGTGCCAGCAGGGACAGCTACTTAGATACGCAGTATTTT | CASRDSYLDTQYF
few | . | TRBJ2-7 | TRBV4-3 | TGCGCCAGCAGCCAAGTTCTGGGGAGCTCCTACGAGCAGTACTTC | CASSQVLGSSYEQYF
many | . | TRBJ2-3 | TRBV7-2 | TGTGCCAGCAGCTTAGTAACTAGCACAGATACGCAGTATTTT | CASSLVTSTDTQYF
. | . | TRBJ2-1 | TRBV11-2 | TGTGCCAGCAGCCCAAGGGTTCAAGAGACCCAGTTCTTC | CASSPRVQETQFF
many | . | TRBJ2-3 | TRBV6-5 | TGTGCCAGCAGTTATAGGGGTTTATGGGCAGATACGCAGTATTTT | CASSYRGLWADTQYF
. | . | TRBJ2-1 | TRBV6-2/TRBV6-3 | TGTGCCAGCAGTTACGAGGGTTTATCCTACAATGAGCAGTTCTTC | CASSYEGLSYNEQFF
. | . | TRBJ2-1 | TRBV6-2/TRBV6-3 | TGTGCCAGCAGCACTTATGCTCATGAGCAGTTCTTC | CASSTYAHEQFF
few | . | TRBJ2-3 | TRBV20-1 | TGCAGTGCTAATCCTCTAGCTGGCACAGATACGCAGTATTTT | CSANPLAGTDTQYF
. | . | TRBJ2-7 | TRBV27 | TGTGCCAGCAGTATATACTGGAGAGCCTACGGGCAGTACTTC | CASSIYWRAYGQYF
many | TRBD1 | TRBJ2-7 | TRBV10-3 | TGTGCCATCACCCGGGACAGGGGATCCTACGAGCAGTACTTC | CAITRDRGSYEQYF
few | . | TRBJ2-7 | TRBV28 | TGTGCCAGCAGGGGGGCAGGGTCCATCTACGAGCAGTACTTC | CASRGAGSIYEQYF
. | TRBD1 | TRBJ1-5 | TRBV24-1 | TGTGCCACCTACACCCCGGGACAGGGGGATGGGAGCAATCAGCCCCAGCATTTT | CATYTPGQGDGSNQPQHF
. | . | TRBJ2-3 | TRBV6-2/TRBV6-3 | TGTGCCAGCAGTTACGTTCAGGAAGGGGATACGCAGTATTTT | CASSYVQEGDTQYF
few | . | TRBJ2-3 | TRBV3-1 | TGTGCCAGCAGCCGGGCCGTATGGAGTACAGATACGCAGTATTTT | CASSRAVWSTDTQYF
. | . | TRBJ1-2 | TRBV2 | TGTGCCAGCAGGTCTCGAGGGGGCTATGGCTACACCTTC | CASRSRGGYGYTF
. | . | TRBJ2-7 | TRBV7-2 | TGTGCCAGCAGGCTGGAGGGGGTCAGCTCCTACGAGCAGTACTTC | CASRLEGVSSYEQYF
. | . | TRBJ1-5 | TRBV29-1 | TGCAGCGTCCAAGGAAGTACGGGTCAGCCCCAGCATTTT | CSVQGSTGQPQHF
. | . | TRBJ2-1 | TRBV3-1 | TGTGCCAGCAGCCCGGACTATCGCTCCTACAATGAGCAGTTCTTC | CASSPDYRSYNEQFF
few | . | TRBJ2-5 | TRBV10-2 | TGCGCCAGCAGGAACCCGGCGCAGAGACAAGAGACCCAGTACTTC | CASRNPAQRQETQYF
many | . | TRBJ2-7 | TRBV7-2 | TGTGCCAGCAGCGAGCGTGGTAGCGGTTCCTACGAGCAGTACTTC | CASSERGSGSYEQYF
. | . | TRBJ1-6 | TRBV20-1 | TGCAGTGCTAGAGGCGCAGGGTCTGACTCCTATAATTCACCCCTCCACTTT | CSARGAGSDSYNSPLHF
few | TRBD1 | TRBJ1-1 | TRBV10-1 | TGCGCCAGCAGCCCCGGGACAGGGCGGACTGAAGCTTTCTTT | CASSPGTGRTEAFF
many | TRBD2 | TRBJ2-1 | TRBV10-3 | TGTGCCATCAGACCCGGGACTAGCGACGGTGAGCAGTTCTTC | CAIRPGTSDGEQFF
. | TRBD2 | TRBJ2-7 | TRBV25-1 | TGTGCCAGCAGCCAAGGGCGGCTAGCGGGAGGGCCTTCCTACGAGCAGTACTTC | CASSQGRLAGGPSYEQYF
. | . | TRBJ2-4 | TRBV20-1 | TGCAGTGCGACGTACTTCGGGCGGCGGGGAAACATTCAGTACTTC | CSATYFGRRGNIQYF